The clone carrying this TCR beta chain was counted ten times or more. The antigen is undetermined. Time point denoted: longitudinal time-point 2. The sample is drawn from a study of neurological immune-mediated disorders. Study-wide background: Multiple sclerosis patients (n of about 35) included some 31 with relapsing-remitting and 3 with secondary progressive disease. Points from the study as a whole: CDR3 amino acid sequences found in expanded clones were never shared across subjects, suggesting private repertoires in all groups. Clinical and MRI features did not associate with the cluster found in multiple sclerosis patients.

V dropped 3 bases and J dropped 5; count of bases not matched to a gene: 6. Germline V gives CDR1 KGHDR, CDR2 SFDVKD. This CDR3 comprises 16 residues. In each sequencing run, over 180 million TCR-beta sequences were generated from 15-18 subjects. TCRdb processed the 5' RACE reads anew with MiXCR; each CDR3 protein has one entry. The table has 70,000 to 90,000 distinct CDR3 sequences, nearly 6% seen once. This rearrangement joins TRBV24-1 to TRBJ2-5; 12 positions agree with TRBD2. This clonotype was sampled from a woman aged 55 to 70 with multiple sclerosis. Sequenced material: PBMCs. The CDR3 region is CATSDMLAGGLETQYF. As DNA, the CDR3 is TGTGCCACCAGTGATATGCTAGCGGGGGGGCTGGAGACCCAGTACTTC.